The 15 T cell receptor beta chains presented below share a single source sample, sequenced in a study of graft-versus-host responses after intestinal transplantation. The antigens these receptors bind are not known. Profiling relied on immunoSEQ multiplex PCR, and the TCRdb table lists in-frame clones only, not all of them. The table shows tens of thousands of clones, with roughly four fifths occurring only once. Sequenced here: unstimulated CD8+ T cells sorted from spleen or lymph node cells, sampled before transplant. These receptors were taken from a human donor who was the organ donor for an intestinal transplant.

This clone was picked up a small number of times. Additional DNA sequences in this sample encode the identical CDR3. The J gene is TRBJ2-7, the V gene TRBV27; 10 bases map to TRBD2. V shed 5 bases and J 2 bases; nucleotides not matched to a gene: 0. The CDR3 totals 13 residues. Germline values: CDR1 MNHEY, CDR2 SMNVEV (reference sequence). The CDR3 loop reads CASSSGRAYEQYF. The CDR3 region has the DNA TGTGCCAGCAGTAGCGGGAGGGCCTACGAGCAGTACTTC.

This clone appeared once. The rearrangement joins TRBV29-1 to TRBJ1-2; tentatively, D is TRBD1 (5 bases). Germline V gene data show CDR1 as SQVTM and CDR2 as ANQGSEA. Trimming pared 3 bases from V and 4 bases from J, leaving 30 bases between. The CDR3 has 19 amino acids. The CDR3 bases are TGCAGCGTTGAGGGGGATTCAGGGTCGTTCGGGGATTGGGGCTATGGCTACACCTTC. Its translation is CSVEGDSGSFGDWGYGYTF.

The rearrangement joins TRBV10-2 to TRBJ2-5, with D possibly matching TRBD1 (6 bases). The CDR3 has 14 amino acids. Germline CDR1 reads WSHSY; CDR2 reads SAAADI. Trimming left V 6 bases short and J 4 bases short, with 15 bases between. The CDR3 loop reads CASSPTGWGETQYF. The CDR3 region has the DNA TGCGCCAGCAGCCCAACAGGGTGGGGAGAGACCCAGTACTTC.

The DNA for the CDR3 is TGTGCCAGCAGCTTAGTATCCAGGAGTGACTACGAGCAGTACTTC. This translates into CASSLVSRSDYEQYF. The chain is built from TRBV11-2 and TRBJ2-7; D is ambiguous. The CDR3 consists of 15 residues. Germline CDR1 and CDR2: SGHAT and FQNNGV. Trimming took off 1 base at V and 3 bases at J, with 13 bases between the two ends.

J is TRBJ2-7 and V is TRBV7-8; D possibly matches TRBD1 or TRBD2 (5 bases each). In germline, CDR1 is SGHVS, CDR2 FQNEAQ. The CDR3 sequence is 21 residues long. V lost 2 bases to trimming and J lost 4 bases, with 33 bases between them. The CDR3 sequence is CASSLSPRGQRSAGGVYEQYF. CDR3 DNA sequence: TGTGCCAGCAGCTTAAGTCCCCGGGGCCAAAGGTCCGCGGGCGGAGTTTACGAGCAGTACTTC.

The CDR3, as DNA: TGTGCCAGGGGACAGGGGACTACCTACGAGCAGTACTTC. It yields the protein CARGQGTTYEQYF. The chain joins TRBV21-1 to TRBJ2-5; TRBD1, the table's D call, was not compared with the DNA. The assigned J gene may be wrong: the sequence end matches TRBJ2-7 better. TRBV21-1 corresponds to a pseudogene. The CDR3 is 13 amino acids.

The CDR3 region has the DNA TGCGCCAGCAGCGACAGGGGGACGGACACTGAAGCTTTCTTT. It codes for CASSDRGTDTEAFF. This chain uses TRBV4-1 with TRBJ1-1; 9 bases map to TRBD1. The V gene's germline CDR1 is MGHRA and CDR2 YSYEKL. The CDR3 is made up of 14 amino acids. V lost 5 bases to trimming and J lost 3 bases; unmatched junction nucleotides: 4.

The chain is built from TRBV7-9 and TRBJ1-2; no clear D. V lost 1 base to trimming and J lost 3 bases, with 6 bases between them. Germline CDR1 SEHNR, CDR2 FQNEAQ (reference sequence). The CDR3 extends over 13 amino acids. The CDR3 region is CASSLVAHYGYTF. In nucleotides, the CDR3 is TGTGCCAGCAGCTTAGTAGCGCACTATGGCTACACCTTC.

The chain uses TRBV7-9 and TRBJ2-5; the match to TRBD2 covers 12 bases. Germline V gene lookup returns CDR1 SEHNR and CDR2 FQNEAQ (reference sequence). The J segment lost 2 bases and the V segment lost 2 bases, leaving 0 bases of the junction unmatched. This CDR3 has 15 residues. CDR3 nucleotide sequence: TGTGCCAGCAGCTTAACTAGCGGGGGGCAAGAGACCCAGTACTTC. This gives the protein CASSLTSGGQETQYF.

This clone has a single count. Written as DNA, the CDR3 is TGTGCCAGCAGTTTACGGGGGAACTATGGCTACACCTTC. Amino acid sequence: CASSLRGNYGYTF. This sequence joins TRBV27 and TRBJ1-2; maybe TRBD1 (5 bases). This CDR3 comprises 13 residues. Germline CDR1 reads MNHEY; CDR2 reads SMNVEV (reference sequence). V was clipped by 2 bases and J by 2 bases, with 6 bases between them.

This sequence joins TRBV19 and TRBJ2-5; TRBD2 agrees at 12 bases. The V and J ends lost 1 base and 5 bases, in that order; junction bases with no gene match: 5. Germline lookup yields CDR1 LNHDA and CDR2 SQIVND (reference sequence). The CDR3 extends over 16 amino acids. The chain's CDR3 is CASSIALAGGRETQYF. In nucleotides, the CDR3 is TGTGCCAGTAGTATAGCCCTAGCGGGGGGGCGGGAGACCCAGTACTTC.

As DNA, the CDR3 is TGTGCCAGCTCATCGGAGTTGGACACTGAAGCTTTCTTT. Translation gives CASSSELDTEAFF. This sequence joins TRBV2 and TRBJ1-1; D remains unclear. V lost 8 bases, J lost 3 bases, and 13 bases lay in between. Germline V lookup: CDR1 SNHLY, CDR2 FYNNEI. The CDR3 loop spans 13 amino acids.

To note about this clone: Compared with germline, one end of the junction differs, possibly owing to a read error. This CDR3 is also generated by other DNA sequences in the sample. In DNA, the CDR3 is TGCGCCAGCAGTGGTGACAGGGGTCTACGCTCTGGGGCCAACGTCCTGACTTTC. It translates to CASSGDRGLRSGANVLTF. The rearrangement links TRBV6-1 to TRBJ2-6; 8 positions agree with TRBD1. The CDR3 is 18 amino acids. Germline V gene sequence: CDR1 MNHNS, CDR2 SASEGT.

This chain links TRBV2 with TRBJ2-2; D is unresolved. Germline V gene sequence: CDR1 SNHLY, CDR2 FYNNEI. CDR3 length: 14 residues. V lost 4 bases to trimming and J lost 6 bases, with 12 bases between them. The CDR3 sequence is CASSVLISAGELFF. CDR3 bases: TGTGCCAGCAGTGTACTTATCAGCGCCGGGGAGCTGTTTTTT.

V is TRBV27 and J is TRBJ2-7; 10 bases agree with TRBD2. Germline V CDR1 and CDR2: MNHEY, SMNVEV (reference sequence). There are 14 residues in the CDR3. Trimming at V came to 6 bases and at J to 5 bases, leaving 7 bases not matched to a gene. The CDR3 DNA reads TGTGCCAGCAGCCGAGCGGGAGGGCCGAACGAGCAGTACTTC. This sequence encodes CASSRAGGPNEQYF.